Listed below are T cell receptor beta chains from one sample, sequenced in a study of human T cells and chemical hapten exposure. TCRdb re-analysed the RACE reads in MiXCR, keeping a single row per CDR3 protein. Found here are some 350,000 distinct CDR3 sequences, over 6% of them singletons; the top ten hold roughly 5.4%. The source material was whole blood, sampled in connection with sensitization to the hapten diphenylcyclopropenone (DPC). These receptors all come from a woman aged 18-29 years with alopecia areata. Some clones in this sample may be carry-over from other donors' samples. Each CDR3 is given with its conserved first and last residue. A D gene is named only where the DNA matches it firmly. For some rows the clone size is stated as once, few or many, or as a class when expanded; others skip it.

len | d_gene | j_gene | abundance | v_gene | CDR3nt | CDR3aa
12 | NA | TRBJ1-2 | NA | TRBV29-1 | TGCAGCGTTTTTGGGACTGTAAAGGGCTACACCTTC | CSVFGTVKGYTF
12 | NA | TRBJ1-4 | few | TRBV6-5 | TGTGCCAGCAGGGGGAATAATGAAAAACTGTTTTTT | CASRGNNEKLFF
14 | NA | TRBJ2-3 | many | TRBV18 | TGTGCCAGCTCACCTAGGCCCGCCACAGATACGCAGTATTTT | CASSPRPATDTQYF
15 | TRBD1 | TRBJ1-6 | few | TRBV4-3 | TGCGCCAGCAGCCAGGCCGGGACAGGGAATTCACCCCTCCACTTT | CASSQAGTGNSPLHF
14 | NA | TRBJ1-4 | many | TRBV29-1 | TGCAGCGCCATTACGCAGGGCCGCGGTGAAAAACTGTTTTTT | CSAITQGRGEKLFF
15 | NA | TRBJ1-2 | NA | TRBV4-3 | TGCGCCAGCAGCCAGGGAGGAGGGGGGCTCTATGGCTACACCTTC | CASSQGGGGLYGYTF
12 | NA | TRBJ2-7 | many | TRBV20-1 | TGCAGTGCTCACCCCCATGCGGGAGAGCAGTACTTC | CSAHPHAGEQYF
16 | NA | TRBJ2-1 | few | TRBV5-4 | TGTGCCAGCAGCTCACCGGATCGGACAGAAAGCAATGAGCAGTTCTTC | CASSSPDRTESNEQFF
13 | NA | TRBJ2-3 | many | TRBV2 | TGTGCCAGCAGTTCCGGGCCGACAGATACGCAGTATTTT | CASSSGPTDTQYF
13 | NA | TRBJ1-5 | few | TRBV27 | TGTGCCAGCAGTTTTGGCGGGTATCAGCCCCAGCATTTT | CASSFGGYQPQHF
13 | NA | TRBJ1-2 | NA | TRBV20-1 | TGCAGTGCTAGAGGAGGGACAAATTATGGCTACACCTTC | CSARGGTNYGYTF
15 | NA | TRBJ1-2 | NA | TRBV20-1 | TGCAGCGGCCGGGACACCCTTCTAGCTAACTATGGCTACACCTTC | CSGRDTLLANYGYTF
16 | TRBD1 | TRBJ1-2 | many | TRBV20-1 | TGCAGTGCCGCCTCCGGGACAGGGGGCGCGGCTCATGGCTACACCTTC | CSAASGTGGAAHGYTF
15 | NA | TRBJ1-1 | many | TRBV5-1 | TGCGCCAGCAGCCCGGACGGAGTATTGAACACTGAAGCTTTCTTT | CASSPDGVLNTEAFF
14 | TRBD2 | TRBJ2-7 | NA | TRBV7-2 | TGTGCCAGCAGCCAGGCGGGGGTCCTCTACGAGCAGTACTTC | CASSQAGVLYEQYF
13 | NA | TRBJ1-6 | few | TRBV28 | TGTGCCAGCAGTTTGGGGTACAGGGAAACCCTCCACTTT | CASSLGYRETLHF
16 | NA | TRBJ1-3 | NA | TRBV6-6 | TGTGCCAGCAGCGACAGCGGCGGCCACTCTGGAAACACCATATATTTT | CASSDSGGHSGNTIYF
15 | NA | TRBJ1-5 | NA | TRBV15 | TGTGCCACCAGCAGGAAGGCAGGCGACAATCAGCCCCAGCATTTT | CATSRKAGDNQPQHF
13 | TRBD1 | TRBJ1-1 | many | TRBV28 | TGTGCCAGCAGCTTACAGGGGATTACTGAAGCTTTCTTT | CASSLQGITEAFF
16 | TRBD1 | TRBJ1-1 | few | TRBV6-2/TRBV6-3 | TGTGCCAGCAGTTACACAAGACAGGGGGTGTTCACTGAAGCTTTCTTT | CASSYTRQGVFTEAFF
15 | NA | TRBJ1-5 | many | TRBV7-3 | TGTGCCATAGAAATTCGACGGGAATTCCATCAGCCCCAGCATTTT | CAIEIRREFHQPQHF
13 | NA | TRBJ2-7 | NA | TRBV10-3 | TGTGCCATCAGTGGCCCGGGGGACTCCCGGCAGTACTTC | CAISGPGDSRQYF
13 | NA | TRBJ1-1 | many | TRBV11-2 | TGTGCCAGCAGCTTAGTAAGGGATACTGAAGCTTTCTTT | CASSLVRDTEAFF
15 | TRBD1 | TRBJ2-7 | NA | TRBV9 | TGTGCCAGCAGCGTAGGGGTAGGGACAGGGGGCGAACAGTACTTC | CASSVGVGTGGEQYF
16 | TRBD2 | TRBJ2-1 | once | TRBV14 | TGTGCCAGCAGCCAATTTGCGGGGGGCCCATCTAACGAGCAGTTCTTC | CASSQFAGGPSNEQFF
15 | TRBD1 | TRBJ2-3 | many | TRBV7-2 | TGTGCCAGCAGCTTCCGACAGGGGCACACAGATACGCAGTATTTT | CASSFRQGHTDTQYF
13 | NA | TRBJ1-1 | NA | TRBV12-3/TRBV12-4 | TGTGCCAGCAAGTATACGGCGCACACTGAAGCTTTCTTT | CASKYTAHTEAFF
15 | NA | TRBJ2-7 | many | TRBV6-2/TRBV6-3 | TGTGCCAGCAGTTACAAAAGCGGCCCTTCCTACGAGCAGTACTTC | CASSYKSGPSYEQYF
17 | NA | TRBJ1-5 | NA | TRBV27 | TGTGCCAGCAGTCGGAGGGTAGGGGACACCGCGTATGTGCCCCAGCATTTT | CASSRRVGDTAYVPQHF
12 | NA | TRBJ1-1 | few | TRBV10-3 | TGTGCCATCAGTGAAGGGTATGCTGAAGCTTTCTTT | CAISEGYAEAFF
16 | TRBD2 | TRBJ2-3 | few | TRBV4-3 | TGCGCCAGCAGCCAAGATCCCAGCGGGGCAGAGGGTACGCAGTATTTT | CASSQDPSGAEGTQYF
15 | TRBD1 | TRBJ1-2 | many | TRBV5-1 | TGCGCCAGCAGCAATCCGGACAGGAGTAACTATGGCTACACCTTC | CASSNPDRSNYGYTF
14 | NA | TRBJ1-1 | NA | TRBV6-5 | TGTGCCAGCAGTTACTCCGGGGGGCGGACTGAAGCTTTCTTT | CASSYSGGRTEAFF
13 | TRBD1 | TRBJ1-2 | many | TRBV27 | TGTGCCAGCGGGACAGAAGCTAACTATGGCTACACCTTC | CASGTEANYGYTF
16 | NA | TRBJ1-4 | many | TRBV6-5 | TGTGCCAGCAGTCGTCAGGGTCTAGCAACTAATGAAAAACTGTTTTTT | CASSRQGLATNEKLFF
16 | NA | TRBJ2-6 | few | TRBV20-1 | TGCAGTGCTAGAGACCAAATCAGCACTGGGGCCAACGTCCTGACTTTC | CSARDQISTGANVLTF
14 | NA | TRBJ1-4 | NA | TRBV18 | TGTGCCAGCTCGACCACGGATCGTAATGAAAAACTGTTTTTT | CASSTTDRNEKLFF
15 | TRBD1 | TRBJ1-5 | NA | TRBV6-6 | TGTGCCAGCAGTCCAATACAGGGGGCAGGTCAGCCCCAGCATTTT | CASSPIQGAGQPQHF
14 | NA | TRBJ1-1 | NA | TRBV14 | TGTGCCAGCAGCCCACAGGGTTCTTGGGCTGAAGCTTTCTTT | CASSPQGSWAEAFF
16 | TRBD2 | TRBJ2-3 | few | TRBV4-3 | TGCGCCAGCAGCCAAGGCTATAGCGGGGGGGCGGATACGCAGTATTTT | CASSQGYSGGADTQYF